This T cell receptor beta chain was recovered during a study of blood T cells in healthy people across ages. Study conclusions and caveats: Strong correlation linked observed beta diversity and percent naive T cells. Age advanced and TCR beta diversity per million T cells fell, roughly linearly.

About this clonotype: Antigen: not known.

For the second PCR, which ran for about 7 to 11 cycles, a sample-barcoded 5' primer and a J-beta primer mix were used. Each cDNA molecule was tagged by a template-switch adaptor that had 12 random nucleotides. TCRdb passed the 5' RACE reads through MiXCR, listing each CDR3 protein once. The data contain 650,000 to 1,000,000 distinct CDR3 sequences, under 40% of them singletons. Each sample used at least 7 million PBMCs. This CDR3 has 13 residues. V trimming: 7 bases; J trimming: 5 bases; junction bases outside the gene matches: 8. Germline V gene data show CDR1 as DFQATT and CDR2 as SNEGSKA (reference sequence).

The sequenced sample was blood. This receptor was taken from a man between 18 and 29 years old in good health. V is TRBV20-1 and J is TRBJ2-1, with 7 bases fitting TRBD2. In nucleotides, the CDR3 is TGCAGTGTCCGACTAGCATCTCACAATGAGCAGTTCTTC. This gives the protein CSVRLASHNEQFF.